Shown below are 27 T cell receptor beta chains from a single sample sequenced in a study of blood T cell repertoires in COVID-19. The data were produced by immunoSEQ multiplex PCR, yet TCRdb's version contains in-frame clones alone and is incomplete. The data contain roughly 120,000 clones, approximately 85% of them singletons. Specimen: peripheral blood. The receptors derive from an elderly man with acute or convalescent COVID-19.

The chain has TRBV19 and TRBJ1-4; D uncertain. The CDR3 loop spans 13 amino acids. CDR1 is LNHDA and CDR2 is SQIVND in the germline V gene (reference sequence). The V gene lost 3 bases and the J gene lost 7 bases, with 9 bases spanning the gap. CDR3 bases: TGTGCCAGTAGTATGAACAGATTTGAAAAACTGTTTTTT. Amino acids: CASSMNRFEKLFF.

The chain is built from TRBV9 and TRBJ2-2, with a possible D match to TRBD2 (5 bases). This CDR3 contains 16 residues. Germline assignment: CDR1 SGDLS and CDR2 YYNGEE. V shed 3 bases and J shed 5 bases, with 17 bases lying between them. Here the CDR3 reads CASSAPPGSRTGELFF. The CDR3 DNA reads as TGTGCCAGCAGCGCCCCCCCGGGGAGTCGAACCGGGGAGCTGTTTTTT.

This sequence joins TRBV10-3 and TRBJ2-3, with TRBD2 matching 13 bases. The junction had 8 bases not matched to a gene; V was cut back by 6 bases and J by 5 bases. Germline loops: CDR1 ENHRY, CDR2 SYGVKD. The CDR3 loop spans 16 amino acids. CDR3: CAIRPRTSGSLDTQYF. In DNA form, the CDR3 reads TGTGCCATCAGACCGAGGACTAGCGGGAGCTTAGATACGCAGTATTTT.

The V call is TRBV7-2, the J call TRBJ2-7; TRBD1 aligns across 7 bases. CDR3 length: 14 amino acids. CDR1 and CDR2 (germline): SGHTA, FQGNSA. Trimming cost V 2 bases and J 6 bases; bases outside gene matches: 7. The CDR3: CASSLSDRVGEQYF. CDR3 DNA sequence: TGTGCCAGCAGCTTATCTGACAGGGTTGGCGAGCAGTACTTC.

The chain joins TRBV2 to TRBJ1-2; tentative D call: TRBD1 (6 bases). The germline V gene has CDR1 SNHLY and CDR2 FYNNEI. The V and J ends lost 0 bases and 8 bases respectively, with 10 bases between them. This CDR3 region has 13 residues. The CDR3 reads CASSEAGAGGYTF. CDR3 nucleotides: TGTGCCAGCAGTGAAGCGGGGGCCGGGGGCTACACCTTC.

The V gene is TRBV18, the J gene TRBJ1-5; possible D gene TRBD1, 5 bases. This CDR3 region has 16 residues. Germline V gene sequence: CDR1 KGHSH, CDR2 LQKENI. V lost 6 bases and J 7 bases, leaving 22 bases between the germline ends. CDR3 nucleotide sequence: TGTGCCAGCTCCCCCCCGGGGGGAGGGCTGGCGCAGCCCCAGCATTTT. Translation: CASSPPGGGLAQPQHF.

The chain joins TRBV3-1 (or the pseudogene TRBV3-2) to TRBJ1-4; 9 positions agree with TRBD1. From germline, CDR1 is LGHDT and CDR2 YNNKEL (reference sequence). The CDR3 contains 16 residues. V trimming: 3 bases; J trimming: 8 bases; junction bases outside the gene matches: 10. The CDR3: CASSHPGQGPEEKLFF. The CDR3 nucleotides read TGTGCCAGCAGCCACCCCGGACAGGGGCCGGAGGAAAAACTGTTTTTT.

J is TRBJ1-4 and V is TRBV5-1; D may be TRBD1 (6 bases). The CDR3 has 17 residues. The germline CDR1 and CDR2 sequences are SGHRS and YFSETQ. V lost 0 bases and J 1 base, leaving 13 bases between the germline ends. The CDR3 DNA reads as TGCGCCAGCAGCTTGGTAGGACAGTTCGAAACTAATGAAAAACTGTTTTTT. It specifies CASSLVGQFETNEKLFF.

The V call is TRBV7-2, the J call TRBJ2-2, with D unclear. Per the germline V gene, CDR1 is SGHTA and CDR2 is FQGNSA. The V end lost 3 bases, the J end lost 2 bases, and 13 bases lay between the germline ends. The CDR3 has 16 amino acids. As DNA, the CDR3 is TGTGCCAGCAGCTTTTCTGGGCCCCTAAACACCGGGGAGCTGTTTTTT. This sequence encodes CASSFSGPLNTGELFF. Complete variable domain (other parts from reference TRBV7-2 and TRBJ2-2): GAGVSQSPSNKVTEKGKDVELRCDPISGHTALYWYRQSLGQGLEFLIYFQGNSAPDKSGLPSDRFSAERTGGSVSTLTIQRTQQEDSAVYLCASSFSGPLNTGELFFGEGSRLTVL.

The J gene is TRBJ2-1, the V gene TRBV7-3, with 7 nucleotides matching TRBD2. Germline CDR1 SGHTA, CDR2 FQGTGA. CDR3 size: 15 residues. The junction had 5 bases not matched to a gene; V was cut back by 2 bases and J by 4 bases. The CDR3 loop reads CASSLGGGGYNEQFF. The CDR3 nucleotides are TGTGCCAGCAGCTTAGGCGGGGGTGGTTACAATGAGCAGTTCTTC.

CDR3 amino acids: CASSPRQGLNTEAFF. In DNA, the CDR3 is TGCGCCAGCAGCCCCCGACAGGGATTAAACACTGAAGCTTTCTTT. J is TRBJ1-1 and V is TRBV5-1, with 7 nucleotides matching TRBD1. Germline CDR1 SGHRS, CDR2 YFSETQ. The CDR3 is 15 residues long. V gave up 4 bases and J gave up 2 bases; unmatched junction bases: 8.

The V and J genes are TRBV3-1 (or the pseudogene TRBV3-2) and TRBJ2-1; 12 bases fit TRBD1. Germline V CDR1 and CDR2: LGHDT, YNNKEL (reference sequence). The CDR3 contains 15 residues. Germline trimming cut 3 bases from V and 6 bases from J; bases unmatched to any gene: 3. The CDR3 DNA is TGTGCCAGCAGCCAGGGACAGGGGGCCTTCAATGAGCAGTTCTTC. Protein sequence: CASSQGQGAFNEQFF.

The chain couples TRBV27 to TRBJ1-3; tentatively, D is TRBD1 (6 bases). The ends were cut back, 5 bases at V and 8 bases at J, with 16 bases in the middle. The length of the CDR3 is 14 residues. Germline V CDR1 and CDR2: MNHEY, SMNVEV (reference sequence). CDR3 sequence reads: CASSPAGEGDTIYF. As DNA, the CDR3 is TGTGCCAGCAGTCCGGCCGGAGAGGGGGACACCATATATTTT.

In the case of this clone: The identical CDR3 is also encoded by other nucleotide sequences in the sample. The chain joins TRBV5-1 to TRBJ1-6; D is uncertain. This CDR3 is built from 14 residues. Germline values: CDR1 SGHRS, CDR2 YFSETQ. The ends were cut back, 3 bases at V and 6 bases at J, with 10 bases in the middle. CDR3 sequence: CASSSEGGNSPLHF. The CDR3 DNA follows: TGCGCCAGCAGCTCGGAGGGAGGTAATTCACCCCTCCACTTT. Using reference TRBV5-1 and TRBJ1-6 for the parts outside the CDR3, the full variable domain is KAGVTQTPRYLIKTRGQQVTLSCSPISGHRSVSWYQQTPGQGLQFLFEYFSETQRNKGNFPGRFSGRQFSNSRSEMNVSTLELGDSALYLCASSSEGGNSPLHFGNGTRLTVT.

Written as DNA, the CDR3 is TGTGCCAGCAGTTACGGGGGGACTAACACTGAAGCTTTCTTT. This encodes CASSYGGTNTEAFF. The gene calls are TRBV6-5 and TRBJ1-1; TRBD1 is a possible D gene (5 bases). V dropped 2 bases and J dropped 2 bases, with 9 bases sitting between them. This CDR3 has 14 amino acids. Germline V lookup: CDR1 MNHEY, CDR2 SVGAGI.

J is TRBJ2-3 and V is TRBV14; the match to TRBD2 covers 8 bases. Germline V gene lookup returns CDR1 SGHDN and CDR2 FVKESK. With 2 bases clipped from V and 2 bases from J, the junction kept 6 bases outside the gene matches. This CDR3 comprises 16 residues. Here the CDR3 reads CASSQKRESDTDTQYF. The CDR3 DNA reads TGTGCCAGCAGCCAAAAGCGGGAGAGCGACACAGATACGCAGTATTTT.

This sequence joins TRBV4-3 and TRBJ1-2, with TRBD1 identical over 9 bases. Trimming cost V 3 bases and J 6 bases; bases outside gene matches: 8. The CDR3 is 15 amino acids. Germline-derived CDR1 and CDR2 are LGHNA and YSLEER. The CDR3 here is CASSQQTGGWDGYTF. DNA of the CDR3: TGCGCCAGCAGCCAGCAGACAGGGGGGTGGGATGGCTACACCTTC.

The chain has TRBV28 and TRBJ2-1, with a tentative D call TRBD1 (6 bases). CDR3 size: 12 residues. V gave up 2 bases and J gave up 9 bases, with 8 bases separating them. The germline gives CDR1 MDHEN, CDR2 SYDVKM. The CDR3, as DNA: TGTGCCAGCAGTTTACTGGGGGCTGAGCAGTTCTTC. Its protein is CASSLLGAEQFF.

This clone was seen a handful of times. The V gene is TRBV27, the J gene TRBJ1-4, with 8 positions matching TRBD1. Germline V gene data show CDR1 as MNHEY and CDR2 as SMNVEV (reference sequence). After removal of 4 bases from V and 7 bases from J, the junction contained 20 bases not matched to a gene. This CDR3 spans 19 amino acids. The CDR3 DNA follows: TGTGCCAGCAGTTCAACCGACAGGGGAATTCTTCGAGGCCGTGAAAAACTGTTTTTT. Residues: CASSSTDRGILRGREKLFF.

The rearrangement links TRBV18 to TRBJ1-1, with unresolved D. V lost 5 bases and J 0 bases, leaving 10 bases between the germline ends. The CDR3 covers 14 residues. Germline loops: CDR1 KGHSH, CDR2 LQKENI. The CDR3 loop reads CASSSSPMNTEAFF. The CDR3 coding sequence is TGTGCCAGCTCATCATCTCCTATGAACACTGAAGCTTTCTTT.

The gene calls are TRBV11-2 and TRBJ1-3, with a possible D match to TRBD1 (5 bases). The germline V and J ends were trimmed by 1 base and 8 bases, with 9 bases remaining between them. The length of the CDR3 is 13 residues. The germline V gene has CDR1 SGHAT and CDR2 FQNNGV. The CDR3 DNA is TGTGCCAGCAGCTTAGGACCGGGGGACACCATATATTTT. Its protein is CASSLGPGDTIYF. Combining the CDR3 with reference TRBV11-2 and TRBJ1-3 gives the whole variable domain EAGVAQSPRYKIIEKRQSVAFWCNPISGHATLYWYQQILGQGPKLLIQFQNNGVVDDSQLPKDRFSAERLKGVDSTLKIQPAKLEDSAVYLCASSLGPGDTIYFGEGSWLTVV.

This sequence joins TRBV6-5 and TRBJ2-7; D not certain. The ends were cut back, 6 bases at V and 2 bases at J, with 5 bases in the middle. This CDR3 spans 11 amino acids. Germline CDR1 MNHEY, CDR2 SVGAGI. The DNA of the CDR3 is TGTGCCAGCAGCTCCCCCTACGAGCAGTACTTC. The encoded protein is CASSSPYEQYF.

This chain connects TRBV19 to TRBJ1-6, with TRBD1 identical over 12 bases. Trimming at V came to 11 bases and at J to 7 bases, leaving 6 bases not matched to a gene. Per the germline V gene, CDR1 is LNHDA and CDR2 is SQIVND (reference sequence). The CDR3 has 14 residues. The CDR3 sequence: CAAGTGGSNSPLHF. The DNA of the CDR3 is TGTGCCGCCGGGACAGGGGGCTCCAATTCACCCCTCCACTTT. Drawing the rest from reference TRBV19 and TRBJ1-6, the complete variable domain is DGGITQSPKYLFRKEGQNVTLSCEQNLNHDAMYWYRQDPGQGLRLIYYSQIVNDFQKGDIAEGYSVSREKKESFPLTVTSAQKNPTAFYLCAAGTGGSNSPLHFGNGTRLTVT.

The chain carries TRBV9 and TRBJ1-4, with 10 nucleotides matching TRBD1. CDR3 size: 16 residues. Germline V gene data show CDR1 as SGDLS and CDR2 as YYNGEE. J gave up 8 bases and V 2 bases, and 9 bases lay outside the gene matches. Written as DNA, the CDR3 is TGTGCCAGCAGCGTCCAACCGGGACAGGGGTCCGAAAAACTGTTTTTT. Translation: CASSVQPGQGSEKLFF.

This clone was seen a single time. The V and J genes are TRBV24-1 and TRBJ1-2; 11 nucleotides align to TRBD1. The CDR3 has 15 residues. Losses at the gene ends were 5 bases for V and 1 base for J; bases not matched to a gene: 2. The germline CDR1 and CDR2 sequences are KGHDR and SFDVKD. The CDR3 DNA sequence: TGTGCCACCAGTGCTGGGACAGGGGGTAACTATGGCTACACCTTC. This codes for CATSAGTGGNYGYTF.

The chain uses TRBV19 and TRBJ2-2, with D possibly TRBD1 on 6 matching bases. CDR1 and CDR2 (germline): LNHDA, SQIVND (reference sequence). Trimming shortened V by 5 bases and J by 4 bases, and 14 bases separated the two germline ends. The CDR3 is 15 amino acids. The CDR3 reads CASSPPTGFTGELFF. The CDR3 DNA follows: TGTGCCAGTAGTCCTCCTACAGGGTTCACCGGGGAGCTGTTTTTT. Variable domain in full (rest from reference TRBV19 and TRBJ2-2): DGGITQSPKYLFRKEGQNVTLSCEQNLNHDAMYWYRQDPGQGLRLIYYSQIVNDFQKGDIAEGYSVSREKKESFPLTVTSAQKNPTAFYLCASSPPTGFTGELFFGEGSRLTVL.

This chain links TRBV29-1 with TRBJ1-4; weak D call: TRBD1 (6 bases). Per germline, CDR1 SQVTM and CDR2 ANQGSEA. The length of the CDR3 is 13 residues. Deletions cut 7 bases from V and 5 bases from J, with 14 bases between. CDR3 region: CSADGGSNEKLFF. The CDR3 coding sequence is TGCAGCGCGGATGGGGGCTCCAATGAAAAACTGTTTTTT. Drawing the rest from reference TRBV29-1 and TRBJ1-4, the complete variable domain is SAVISQKPSRDICQRGTSLTIQCQVDSQVTMMFWYRQQPGQSLTLIATANQGSEATYESGFVIDKFPISRPNLTFSTLTVSNMSPEDSSIYLCSADGGSNEKLFFGSGTQLSVL.